The rows below give T cell receptor beta chains drawn from one sample of a study of blood T cell repertoires in COVID-19. The assay was immunoSEQ multiplex PCR, and TCRdb's table has in-frame clones only and misses some. This table holds a few hundred thousand clones, roughly 92% found once. Sequenced input: PBMCs or T cells enriched from blood (not recorded which). Receptors were obtained from a middle-aged woman who had been exposed to COVID-19. Both conserved end residues are part of each CDR3. The D gene is left open where the match is weak. Size tells how often a clone was seen (once, few, many) or the class of an expanded clone, and some rows leave it out.

d_call: -
j_call: TRBJ1-2
clone_size: -
v_call: TRBV18
cdr3_nt: TGTGCCAGCTCCCCGGGTGCGGTTCCTAACTATGGCTACACCTTC
cdr3_aa: CASSPGAVPNYGYTF

d_call: TRBD1
j_call: TRBJ1-2
clone_size: -
v_call: TRBV9
cdr3_nt: TGTGCCAGCAGCCTTGACAGGGGAGGGAGCTACACCTTC
cdr3_aa: CASSLDRGGSYTF

d_call: TRBD2
j_call: TRBJ2-1
clone_size: -
v_call: TRBV7-3
cdr3_nt: TGTGCCAGCAGCCGGGGACTAGCGGGCCGGGACGGGAGCAATGAGCAGTTCTTC
cdr3_aa: CASSRGLAGRDGSNEQFF

d_call: -
j_call: TRBJ1-1
clone_size: -
v_call: TRBV30
cdr3_nt: TGTGCCCTGGTTCGGGGGGCCATGAACACTGAAGCTTTCTTT
cdr3_aa: CALVRGAMNTEAFF

d_call: -
j_call: TRBJ1-1
clone_size: -
v_call: TRBV14
cdr3_nt: TGTGCCAGCAGCCAAGACGGTTCCCGGGTTATGACTGAAGCTTTCTTT
cdr3_aa: CASSQDGSRVMTEAFF

d_call: TRBD1
j_call: TRBJ1-6
clone_size: -
v_call: TRBV5-1
cdr3_nt: TGCGCCAGCAGCTTGGGGAACAGGGGAGAACCCCTCCACTTT
cdr3_aa: CASSLGNRGEPLHF

d_call: TRBD1
j_call: TRBJ1-2
clone_size: -
v_call: TRBV9
cdr3_nt: TGTGCCAGCAGCCTCCAGGACAGGGGCTCCTTCGGGGGCTACACCTTC
cdr3_aa: CASSLQDRGSFGGYTF

d_call: -
j_call: TRBJ2-3
clone_size: -
v_call: TRBV7-7
cdr3_nt: TGTGCTAGCAGCTTAGCAGGCGGCAGCACAGATACGCAGTATTTT
cdr3_aa: CASSLAGGSTDTQYF

d_call: TRBD1
j_call: TRBJ2-6
clone_size: -
v_call: TRBV18
cdr3_nt: TGTGCCAGCTCATCAAAGGCAGGACAGGGAGGCAACGTCCTGACTTTC
cdr3_aa: CASSSKAGQGGNVLTF

d_call: TRBD1
j_call: TRBJ1-5
clone_size: -
v_call: TRBV30
cdr3_nt: TGTGCCTGGAGTCGACAGGGGAGTCAGCCCCAGCATTTT
cdr3_aa: CAWSRQGSQPQHF

d_call: TRBD1
j_call: TRBJ1-5
clone_size: few
v_call: TRBV12-5
cdr3_nt: TGTGCTAGTGGTTCGGACAGGGTAGGTAACAATCAGCCCCAGCATTTT
cdr3_aa: CASGSDRVGNNQPQHF

d_call: TRBD1
j_call: TRBJ1-3
clone_size: -
v_call: TRBV29-1
cdr3_nt: TGCAGCGTCTCGGACAGGGGGCCAGGAAACACCATATATTTT
cdr3_aa: CSVSDRGPGNTIYF

d_call: TRBD1
j_call: TRBJ2-5
clone_size: -
v_call: TRBV7-9
cdr3_nt: TGTGCCAGCAGCCCCCGGGACAGGGGTCAAGAGACCCAGTACTTC
cdr3_aa: CASSPRDRGQETQYF

d_call: TRBD2
j_call: TRBJ2-2
clone_size: -
v_call: TRBV2
cdr3_nt: TGTGCCAGCAGTGATGGCGGGAGTAGCACCGGGGAGCTGTTTTTT
cdr3_aa: CASSDGGSSTGELFF

d_call: -
j_call: TRBJ1-2
clone_size: -
v_call: TRBV7-9
cdr3_nt: TGTGCCAGCAGTCCACAGGGTAACTATGGCTACACCTTC
cdr3_aa: CASSPQGNYGYTF

d_call: -
j_call: TRBJ1-2
clone_size: -
v_call: TRBV6-5
cdr3_nt: TGTGCCAGCAGTTACTCCTACATATTGAGGGGGAGCGGCTACACCTTC
cdr3_aa: CASSYSYILRGSGYTF

d_call: TRBD1
j_call: TRBJ1-5
clone_size: -
v_call: TRBV9
cdr3_nt: TGTGCCAGCAGCGCGGGGACAGGGTCGCGACAGCCCCAGCATTTT
cdr3_aa: CASSAGTGSRQPQHF

d_call: TRBD2
j_call: TRBJ2-7
clone_size: -
v_call: TRBV7-9
cdr3_nt: TGTGCCAGCAGCTCTAGCGGGAACAACGAGCAGTACTTC
cdr3_aa: CASSSSGNNEQYF

d_call: -
j_call: TRBJ2-7
clone_size: -
v_call: TRBV18
cdr3_nt: TGTGCCAGCTCACCAAAGGGGGTGACCGAGCAGTACTTC
cdr3_aa: CASSPKGVTEQYF

d_call: -
j_call: TRBJ2-5
clone_size: -
v_call: TRBV20-1
cdr3_nt: TGCAGTCCTGAGAAGGGGGAGACCCAGTACTTC
cdr3_aa: CSPEKGETQYF

d_call: TRBD2
j_call: TRBJ2-5
clone_size: -
v_call: TRBV7-3
cdr3_nt: TGTGCCAGCAGCCCCGCTAGCGGGAGAGGGGCCCAGTACTTC
cdr3_aa: CASSPASGRGAQYF

d_call: -
j_call: TRBJ2-1
clone_size: -
v_call: TRBV20-1
cdr3_nt: TGCAGTGGAAAACTAGTCACTGAGCAGTTCTTC
cdr3_aa: CSGKLVTEQFF

d_call: TRBD2
j_call: TRBJ2-4
clone_size: -
v_call: TRBV6-6
cdr3_nt: TGTGCCAGCAGTCGTAGTAGCGGGGGGGATGCGGCCAAAAACATTCAGTACTTC
cdr3_aa: CASSRSSGGDAAKNIQYF

d_call: -
j_call: TRBJ1-5
clone_size: once
v_call: TRBV2
cdr3_nt: TGTGCCAGCAGGCAGGGTAGCAATCAGCCCCAGCATTTT
cdr3_aa: CASRQGSNQPQHF

d_call: -
j_call: TRBJ2-1
clone_size: -
v_call: TRBV9
cdr3_nt: TGTGCCAGCAGCGTAAGGGGACTTAGCTCCTACAATGAGCAGTTCTTC
cdr3_aa: CASSVRGLSSYNEQFF

d_call: -
j_call: TRBJ1-2
clone_size: -
v_call: TRBV9
cdr3_nt: TGTGCCAGCAGCGTAGACTCAGGCCTTTCTAACTATGGCTACACCTTC
cdr3_aa: CASSVDSGLSNYGYTF

d_call: TRBD1
j_call: TRBJ1-1
clone_size: once
v_call: TRBV12-3/TRBV12-4
cdr3_nt: TGTGCCAGCAAGAGGACAGGGGAAGCTTTCTTT
cdr3_aa: CASKRTGEAFF

d_call: -
j_call: TRBJ1-4
clone_size: once
v_call: TRBV6-6
cdr3_nt: TGTGCCAGCAGTTATATGGGTAGCGTAGGTGAAAAACTGTTTTTT
cdr3_aa: CASSYMGSVGEKLFF

d_call: -
j_call: TRBJ2-7
clone_size: -
v_call: TRBV9
cdr3_nt: TGTGCCAGCAGCGAAGGGGGGGAGATCCTCTCCTACGAGCAGTACTTC
cdr3_aa: CASSEGGEILSYEQYF

d_call: -
j_call: TRBJ2-1
clone_size: -
v_call: TRBV27
cdr3_nt: TGTGCCAGCAGTTTAGGAGCGACCTACAATGAGCAGTTCTTC
cdr3_aa: CASSLGATYNEQFF

d_call: -
j_call: TRBJ2-7
clone_size: -
v_call: TRBV25-1
cdr3_nt: TGTGCCAGCGGAGGGGCCGTTAGAAACGAGCAGTACTTC
cdr3_aa: CASGGAVRNEQYF

d_call: -
j_call: TRBJ1-1
clone_size: -
v_call: TRBV9
cdr3_nt: TGTGCCAGCAGCGCCGACGTTACAGCCGAAGCTTTCTTT
cdr3_aa: CASSADVTAEAFF

d_call: -
j_call: TRBJ2-7
clone_size: -
v_call: TRBV12-5
cdr3_nt: TGTGCTAGTGGTGCCCTGGACAACTCCTACGAGCAGTACTTC
cdr3_aa: CASGALDNSYEQYF

d_call: TRBD1
j_call: TRBJ2-5
clone_size: once
v_call: TRBV5-1
cdr3_nt: TGCGCCAGCAGCCAGAGGGGGCAGGGTGGCGAGACCCAGTACTTC
cdr3_aa: CASSQRGQGGETQYF

d_call: TRBD1
j_call: TRBJ1-2
clone_size: -
v_call: TRBV5-1
cdr3_nt: TGCGCCAGCAGCTTGGCCCAGGGGGAACCTGGCTACACCTTC
cdr3_aa: CASSLAQGEPGYTF

d_call: -
j_call: TRBJ1-1
clone_size: -
v_call: TRBV5-6
cdr3_nt: TGTGCCAGCAGCCTACTGACAGATGAGAACACTGAAGCTTTCTTT
cdr3_aa: CASSLLTDENTEAFF

d_call: -
j_call: TRBJ2-2
clone_size: -
v_call: TRBV6-2/TRBV6-3
cdr3_nt: TGTGCCAGCAGCCCTAGCGCGAAGTGGAACACCGGGGAGCTGTTTTTT
cdr3_aa: CASSPSAKWNTGELFF

d_call: -
j_call: TRBJ1-6
clone_size: -
v_call: TRBV19
cdr3_nt: TGTGCCAGTAGTATAGGAACACCATCACCCCTCCACTTT
cdr3_aa: CASSIGTPSPLHF

d_call: TRBD1
j_call: TRBJ1-2
clone_size: -
v_call: TRBV15
cdr3_nt: TGTGCCACCAGCAGGGTAGGGACAGCTAACTATGGCTACACCTTC
cdr3_aa: CATSRVGTANYGYTF

d_call: -
j_call: TRBJ1-4
clone_size: -
v_call: TRBV5-6
cdr3_nt: TGTGCCAGCAGCCCTCCCGGGTTATATGAAAAACTGTTTTTT
cdr3_aa: CASSPPGLYEKLFF

d_call: -
j_call: TRBJ1-5
clone_size: -
v_call: TRBV21-1
cdr3_nt: TGTGCCAGCAGCAAAACGGACAGACATAGCAATCAGCCCCAGCATTTT
cdr3_aa: CASSKTDRHSNQPQHF

d_call: TRBD1
j_call: TRBJ1-1
clone_size: -
v_call: TRBV30
cdr3_nt: TGTGCCTTTCAGGACAGGGGGAACACTGAAGCTTTCTTT
cdr3_aa: CAFQDRGNTEAFF

d_call: -
j_call: TRBJ2-5
clone_size: -
v_call: TRBV11-2
cdr3_nt: TGTGCCAGCAGCTTAGATAGCTCCCTTGAGACCCAGTACTTC
cdr3_aa: CASSLDSSLETQYF

d_call: TRBD2
j_call: TRBJ2-7
clone_size: -
v_call: TRBV10-3
cdr3_nt: TGTGCCATCACTCCAGGCGGGAGGCAAAACGAGCAGTACTTC
cdr3_aa: CAITPGGRQNEQYF

d_call: TRBD1
j_call: TRBJ1-1
clone_size: -
v_call: TRBV27
cdr3_nt: TGTGCCAGCACCGAAACACAGGGGGGGACTGAAGCTTTCTTT
cdr3_aa: CASTETQGGTEAFF

d_call: -
j_call: TRBJ1-5
clone_size: -
v_call: TRBV19
cdr3_nt: TGTGCCAGTAAATCAGCCACAACGACTTTTGGGAGCAATCAGCCCCAGCATTTT
cdr3_aa: CASKSATTTFGSNQPQHF

d_call: TRBD2
j_call: TRBJ2-1
clone_size: -
v_call: TRBV29-1
cdr3_nt: TGCAGCGTTTCTCTCTCGCCAACCGGGACTAGCGGGGGGGGCTACAATGAGCAGTTCTTC
cdr3_aa: CSVSLSPTGTSGGGYNEQFF

d_call: TRBD1
j_call: TRBJ2-5
clone_size: -
v_call: TRBV7-8
cdr3_nt: TGTGCCAGCAGCTCCAATGGCAGGGGACAGGGCGAGACCCAGTACTTC
cdr3_aa: CASSSNGRGQGETQYF

d_call: TRBD1
j_call: TRBJ2-1
clone_size: -
v_call: TRBV2
cdr3_nt: TGTGCCAGCAGTCGCAGGGGGCTTGATAATGAGCAGTTCTTC
cdr3_aa: CASSRRGLDNEQFF